Detailed here is one TCR beta chain. What this receptor recognizes is not known. There are no base qualities to consult, and no much larger clone falls within one base. The germline V gene (reference sequence) specifies LGHDT as CDR1 and YNNKEL as CDR2. The germline V and J ends show losses of 4 bases and 3 bases respectively, and no gene match explains 5 bases of the junction. The CDR3 has 14 amino acids, counting the end cysteine and phenylalanine. This entry keeps only the CDR3 DNA: 42 bases, framed from base 1. Collaborating institutions collected whole blood in K2EDTA tubes following their own protocols. Collaborator samples were shipped for TCRbeta analysis as frozen whole blood, isolated PBMCs, or DNA extracted from either sample type. The entry originates in a study of blood T cell repertoires in COVID-19 (TCRdb year 2020). The study in broad terms: Samples from collaborators originated in the United States, Italy and Spain and spanned both the acute and convalescent phases of COVID-19. Nearly every sample came with metadata listing a de-identified subject ID, COVID-19 status, age in years and sex. The material from the prospective study consisted of cDNA or gDNA derived from T cells, B-cell-depleted T cells, or PBMCs. The repertoires were released in a freely available public database intended as a resource for research on the immune response to SARS-CoV-2. The dataset comprised deeply sampled blood TCRbeta repertoires from subjects exposed to, actively infected with, or recovered from COVID-19. HLA class I and class II types, where available, came from metadata supplied by the sample provider rather than from assay-based typing. The samples were drawn from the first 160 participants of the ongoing ImmuneRACE study and from some 1,300 subjects provided by 6 global collaborators. What the study reported, not specific to this receptor: Clinical and demographic metadata were provided uncurated, with the amount varying by source and participant.

TCRbeta CDR3 regions were amplified from genomic DNA by means of the immunoSEQ Assay, a bias-controlled multiplex PCR. Under the source paper's analysis protocol: The number of nucleated cells in each sample was estimated by amplification of reference gene primers within the assay. Sequence reads were collapsed and filtered to measure the absolute abundance of every unique TCRbeta CDR3 rearrangement. For each sample, productive Simpson clonality was calculated as the square root of Simpson's diversity index across productive rearrangements. The clones in this table, taken by TCRdb from immuneACCESS, are in-frame only. Not every clone is retained; where verified, under half of the shortfall comes from an unresolved V gene, and the cause of the rest is unknown. V, J and clone size reflect that table, while D and trimming were determined from the DNA. For this sample there are about 150,000 clones; about 89% appear just once. Jointly, the top ten make up around 6.5% of the sample.

The chain links TRBV3-1 (or the pseudogene TRBV3-2) with TRBJ2-7; a stretch of 8 junction bases matches TRBD2. The sample taken for sequencing was peripheral blood. This clonotype originated in an elderly man with acute or convalescent COVID-19. The bases are TGTGCCAGCAGCCCAAGCGGGGGTGACTACGAGCAGTACTTC. Its protein reads: CASSPSGGDYEQYF.